The clone carrying this TCR beta chain was found a few times. Its specificity is not known. This entry is derived from a study of blood T cells in healthy people across ages. Study-wide results and limits: A roughly linear fall in TCR beta diversity per million T cells was seen with increasing age. Naive CD4+ cells and diversity were both higher in long-lived donors than in aged donors.

Extractions gave at least 5.5 micrograms of total RNA per sample. The V gene lost 1 base and the J gene lost 0 bases, with 7 bases spanning the gap. CDR1 SGHTA and CDR2 FQGNSA come from the germline V gene. This CDR3 is 15 amino acids long. It was with a sample-barcoded 5' primer and a J-beta primer mix that a second PCR of about 6 to 12 cycles was run. All samples yielded 3 million or more CDR3-containing paired-end reads. MiXCR, run by TCRdb on the 5' RACE reads, gives a single entry per CDR3 protein. The sample contains 800,000 to 900,000 distinct CDR3 sequences, 55% to 65% of which appear only once.

The sample consisted of blood. This rearrangement joins TRBV7-2 to TRBJ2-1; no clear D gene. This receptor was identified in a man under 40 in good health. CDR3: CASSLEGFSYNEQFF. The CDR3 DNA is TGTGCCAGCAGCTTAGAAGGGTTCTCCTACAATGAGCAGTTCTTC.